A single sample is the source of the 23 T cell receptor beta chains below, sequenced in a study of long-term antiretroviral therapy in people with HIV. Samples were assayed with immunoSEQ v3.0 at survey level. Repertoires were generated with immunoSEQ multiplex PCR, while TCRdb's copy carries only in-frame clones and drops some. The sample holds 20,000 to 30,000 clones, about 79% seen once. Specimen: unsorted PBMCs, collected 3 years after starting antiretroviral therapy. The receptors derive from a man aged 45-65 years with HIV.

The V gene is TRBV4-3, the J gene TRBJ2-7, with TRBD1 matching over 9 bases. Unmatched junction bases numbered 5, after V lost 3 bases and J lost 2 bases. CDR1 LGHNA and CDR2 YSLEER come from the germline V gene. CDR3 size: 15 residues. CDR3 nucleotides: TGCGCCAGCAGCCAGGGGGGACAGGGTGCCTACGAGCAGTACTTC. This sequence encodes CASSQGGQGAYEQYF.

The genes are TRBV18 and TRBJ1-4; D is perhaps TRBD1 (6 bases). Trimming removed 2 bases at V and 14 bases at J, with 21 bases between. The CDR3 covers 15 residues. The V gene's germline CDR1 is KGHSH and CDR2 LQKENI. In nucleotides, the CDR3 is TGTGCCAGCTCACCAGGACAGCGCCTGAATTTGAAGCTGTTTTTT. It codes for CASSPGQRLNLKLFF. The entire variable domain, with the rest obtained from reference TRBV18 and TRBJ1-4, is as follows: NAGVMQNPRHLVRRRGQEARLRCSPMKGHSHVYWYRQLPEEGLKFMVYLQKENIIDESGMPKERFSAEFPKEGPSILRIQQVVRGDSAAYFCASSPGQRLNLKLFFGSGTQLSVL.

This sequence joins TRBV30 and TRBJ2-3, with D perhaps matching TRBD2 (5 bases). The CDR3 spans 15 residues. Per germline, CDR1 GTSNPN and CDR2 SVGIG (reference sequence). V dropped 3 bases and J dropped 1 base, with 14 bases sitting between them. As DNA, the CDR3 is TGTGCCTGGAGGGGAGCGCTACACCGCACAGATACGCAGTATTTT. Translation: CAWRGALHRTDTQYF.

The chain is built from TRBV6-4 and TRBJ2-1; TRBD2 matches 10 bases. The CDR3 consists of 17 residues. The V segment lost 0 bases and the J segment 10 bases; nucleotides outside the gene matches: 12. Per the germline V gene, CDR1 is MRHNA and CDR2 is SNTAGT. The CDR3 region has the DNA TGTGCCAGCAGTGACTCGATAACACTAGCGGGATCAGACGAGCAGTTCTTC. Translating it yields CASSDSITLAGSDEQFF.

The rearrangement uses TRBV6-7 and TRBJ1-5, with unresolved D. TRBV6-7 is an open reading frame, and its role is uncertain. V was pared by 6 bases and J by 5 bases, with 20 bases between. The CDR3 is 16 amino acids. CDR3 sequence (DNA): TGTGCCAGCAGCCCGCGGGGTTCGGATCTCGATCAGCCCCAGCATTTT. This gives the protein CASSPRGSDLDQPQHF.

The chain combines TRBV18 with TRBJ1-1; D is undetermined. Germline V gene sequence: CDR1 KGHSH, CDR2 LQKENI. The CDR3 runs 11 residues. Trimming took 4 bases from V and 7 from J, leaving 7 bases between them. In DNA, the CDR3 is TGTGCCAGCTCACGGACGGTTGAAGCTTTCTTT. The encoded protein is CASSRTVEAFF.

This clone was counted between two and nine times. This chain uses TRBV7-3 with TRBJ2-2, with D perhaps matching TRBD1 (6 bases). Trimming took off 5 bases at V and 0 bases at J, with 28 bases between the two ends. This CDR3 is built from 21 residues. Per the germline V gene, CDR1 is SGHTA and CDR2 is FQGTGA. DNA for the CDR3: TGTGCCAGCAGCCTCCGAACCCCCTCTAGGACAGCCACCCCGAACACCGGGGAGCTGTTTTTT. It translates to CASSLRTPSRTATPNTGELFF.

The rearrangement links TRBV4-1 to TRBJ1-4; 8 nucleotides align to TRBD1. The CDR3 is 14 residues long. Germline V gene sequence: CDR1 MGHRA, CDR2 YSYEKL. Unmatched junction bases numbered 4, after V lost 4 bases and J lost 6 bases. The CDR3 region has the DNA TGCGCCAGCAGCCTCGGACAGGGAGATGAAAAACTGTTTTTT. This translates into CASSLGQGDEKLFF.

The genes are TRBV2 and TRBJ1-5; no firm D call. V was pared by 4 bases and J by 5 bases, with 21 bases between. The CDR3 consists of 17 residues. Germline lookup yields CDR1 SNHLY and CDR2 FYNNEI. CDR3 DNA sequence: TGTGCCAGCAGTGGGCTGTTGGGCAGAGTGAAGGATCAGCCCCAGCATTTT. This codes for CASSGLLGRVKDQPQHF.

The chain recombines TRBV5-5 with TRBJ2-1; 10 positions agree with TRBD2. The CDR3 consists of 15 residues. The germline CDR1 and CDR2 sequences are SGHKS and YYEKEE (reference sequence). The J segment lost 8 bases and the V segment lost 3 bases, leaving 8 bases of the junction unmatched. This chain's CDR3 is CASSWVGLARDEQFF. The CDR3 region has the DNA TGTGCCAGCAGCTGGGTGGGACTAGCGAGGGATGAGCAGTTCTTC.

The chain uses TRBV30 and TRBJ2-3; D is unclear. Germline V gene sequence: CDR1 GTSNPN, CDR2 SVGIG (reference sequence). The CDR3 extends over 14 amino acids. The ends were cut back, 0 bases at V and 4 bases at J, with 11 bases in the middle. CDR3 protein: CAWSVGHRADTQYF. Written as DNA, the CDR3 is TGTGCCTGGAGTGTAGGTCACCGAGCAGATACGCAGTATTTT.

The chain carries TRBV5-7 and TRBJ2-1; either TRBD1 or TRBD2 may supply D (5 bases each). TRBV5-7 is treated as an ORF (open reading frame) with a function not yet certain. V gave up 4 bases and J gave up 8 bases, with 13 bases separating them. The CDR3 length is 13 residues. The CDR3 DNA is TGTGCCAGCAGCCCCGACCGGGACCATGAGCAGTTCTTC. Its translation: CASSPDRDHEQFF.

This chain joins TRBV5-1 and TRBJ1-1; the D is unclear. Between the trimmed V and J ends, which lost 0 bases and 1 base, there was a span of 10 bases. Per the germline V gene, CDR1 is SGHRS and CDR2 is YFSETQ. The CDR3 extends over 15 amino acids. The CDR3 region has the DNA TGCGCCAGCAGCTTGGCGGTAGGGTGGAACACTGAAGCTTTCTTT. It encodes CASSLAVGWNTEAFF.

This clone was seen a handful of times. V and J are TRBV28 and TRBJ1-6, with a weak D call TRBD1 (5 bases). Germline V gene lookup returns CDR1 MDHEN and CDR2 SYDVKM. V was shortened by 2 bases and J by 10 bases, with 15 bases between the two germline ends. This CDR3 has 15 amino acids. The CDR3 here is CASSLEQGLGSPLHF. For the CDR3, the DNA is TGTGCCAGCAGTTTAGAGCAGGGTTTAGGATCACCCCTCCACTTT.

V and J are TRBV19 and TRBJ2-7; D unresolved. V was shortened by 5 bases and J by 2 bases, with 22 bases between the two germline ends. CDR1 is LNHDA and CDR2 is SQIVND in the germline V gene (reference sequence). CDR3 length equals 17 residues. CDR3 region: CASSATTESPITYEQYF. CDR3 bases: TGTGCCAGTAGTGCTACTACCGAAAGCCCAATAACCTACGAGCAGTACTTC.

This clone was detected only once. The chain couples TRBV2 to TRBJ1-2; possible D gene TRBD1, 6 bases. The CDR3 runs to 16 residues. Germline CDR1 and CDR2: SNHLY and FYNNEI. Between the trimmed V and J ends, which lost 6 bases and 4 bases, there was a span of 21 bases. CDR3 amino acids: CASRGWTADPPYGYTF. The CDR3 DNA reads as TGTGCCAGCAGAGGCTGGACAGCGGACCCCCCCTATGGCTACACCTTC.

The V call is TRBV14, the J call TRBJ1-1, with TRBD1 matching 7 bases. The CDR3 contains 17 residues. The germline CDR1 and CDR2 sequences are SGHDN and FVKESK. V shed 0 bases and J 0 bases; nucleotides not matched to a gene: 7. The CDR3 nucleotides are TGTGCCAGCAGCCAAGATGTCCGGACAGGACTGAACACTGAAGCTTTCTTT. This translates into CASSQDVRTGLNTEAFF.

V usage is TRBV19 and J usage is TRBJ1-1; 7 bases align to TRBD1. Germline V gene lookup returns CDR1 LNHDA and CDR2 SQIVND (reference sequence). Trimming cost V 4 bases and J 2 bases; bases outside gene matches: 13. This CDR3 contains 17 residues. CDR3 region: CASSTPSLTGLNTEAFF. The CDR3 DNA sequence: TGTGCCAGTAGTACCCCCTCCTTGACAGGGCTTAACACTGAAGCTTTCTTT.

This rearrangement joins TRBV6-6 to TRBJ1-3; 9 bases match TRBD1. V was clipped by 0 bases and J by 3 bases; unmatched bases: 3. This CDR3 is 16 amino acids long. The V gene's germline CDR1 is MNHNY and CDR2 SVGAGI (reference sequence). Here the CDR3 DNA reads TGTGCCAGCAGTTACTCACAGGGGGCCGGTGGAAACACCATATATTTT. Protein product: CASSYSQGAGGNTIYF.

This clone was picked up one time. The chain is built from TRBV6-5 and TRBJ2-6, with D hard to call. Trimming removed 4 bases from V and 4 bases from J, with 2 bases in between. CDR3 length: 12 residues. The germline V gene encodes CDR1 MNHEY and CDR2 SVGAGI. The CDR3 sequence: CASSSGANVLTF. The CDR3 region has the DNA TGTGCCAGCAGTTCAGGGGCCAACGTCCTGACTTTC.

CDR3 nucleotide sequence: TGTGCCAGCAGCTTAGATCACTACGACAATGAGCAGTTCTTC. Protein: CASSLDHYDNEQFF. This chain links TRBV7-2 with TRBJ2-1; D is ambiguous. The CDR3 sequence is 14 residues long. Trimming removed 1 base at V and 5 bases at J, with 9 bases between. Germline V lookup: CDR1 SGHTA, CDR2 FQGNSA.

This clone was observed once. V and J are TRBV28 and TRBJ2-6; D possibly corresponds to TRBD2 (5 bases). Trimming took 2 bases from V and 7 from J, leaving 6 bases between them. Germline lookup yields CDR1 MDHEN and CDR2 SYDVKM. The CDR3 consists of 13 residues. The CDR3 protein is CASSLGGANVLTF. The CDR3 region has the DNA TGTGCCAGCAGTTTAGGAGGAGCCAACGTCCTGACTTTC.

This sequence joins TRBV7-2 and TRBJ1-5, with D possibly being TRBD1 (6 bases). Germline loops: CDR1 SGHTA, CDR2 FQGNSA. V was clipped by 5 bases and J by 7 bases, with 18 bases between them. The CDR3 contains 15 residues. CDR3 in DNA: TGTGCCAGCAGCGGCCCACAGGGACTTGGGCAGCCCCAGCATTTT. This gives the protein CASSGPQGLGQPQHF.